These T cell receptor beta chains were read from a single sample in a study of blood T cells in healthy people across ages. MiXCR, applied by TCRdb to the 5' RACE reads, yields one record per CDR3 protein. The sample yields 600,000 to 1,000,000 distinct CDR3 sequences, about three fifths seen once. The source material was blood. These receptors all stem from a man aged 30 to 45 in good health. The CDR3 runs from the conserved cysteine through the conserved F or W. A D gene is named only where the DNA matches it firmly. Clone size appears in some rows only: once, few, many, or a class for an expanded clone.

J: TRBJ2-6
size: few
V: TRBV29-1
D: .
DNA: TGCAGCGTTGTGGTAAGGGCAGTTGATTCTGGGGCCAACGTCCTGACTTTC
CDR3: CSVVVRAVDSGANVLTF

J: TRBJ1-4
size: .
V: TRBV7-2
D: .
DNA: TGTGCCAGCAGCCCCTGGGCGAGGAGGGAAGAAAAACTGTTTTTT
CDR3: CASSPWARREEKLFF

J: TRBJ2-7
size: few
V: TRBV9
D: .
DNA: TGTGCCAGCAGCGTAGGGATGGGGGGTTACTACGAGCAGTACTTC
CDR3: CASSVGMGGYYEQYF

J: TRBJ2-7
size: .
V: TRBV4-3
D: TRBD1
DNA: TGCGCCAGCAGCGCCGGGACAGGTGGCTCCTACGAGCAGTACTTC
CDR3: CASSAGTGGSYEQYF

J: TRBJ1-5
size: .
V: TRBV12-3/TRBV12-4
D: .
DNA: TGTGCCAGCAGTCCCCAGACGGCTAGGAGCAATCAGCCCCAGCATTTT
CDR3: CASSPQTARSNQPQHF

J: TRBJ2-7
size: few
V: TRBV6-6
D: TRBD1
DNA: TGTGCCAGCTCTTACCCCCGGGACAGGGGTTCCTACGAGCAGTACTTC
CDR3: CASSYPRDRGSYEQYF

J: TRBJ2-7
size: .
V: TRBV29-1
D: .
DNA: TGCAGCGCCAGAAGCCAAGACTCCTACGAGCAGTACTTC
CDR3: CSARSQDSYEQYF

J: TRBJ2-7
size: .
V: TRBV5-1
D: .
DNA: TGCGCCAGCAGCTTGGCCCGAGGGCCCGACGAGCAGTACTTC
CDR3: CASSLARGPDEQYF

J: TRBJ2-5
size: .
V: TRBV5-1
D: .
DNA: TGCGCCAGCAGCCGATTTGGACAGCAAGAGACCCAGTACTTC
CDR3: CASSRFGQQETQYF

J: TRBJ2-5
size: .
V: TRBV6-6
D: TRBD1
DNA: TGTGCCAGCAGTTCTGGGACAGGGACGGTGACCCAGTACTTC
CDR3: CASSSGTGTVTQYF

J: TRBJ2-4
size: few
V: TRBV4-3
D: TRBD1
DNA: TGCGCCAGCAGCCAGGACAGGGTAGGGATTCAGTACTTC
CDR3: CASSQDRVGIQYF

J: TRBJ2-7
size: .
V: TRBV15
D: TRBD2
DNA: TGTGCCACCAGCAGAGATCTAAGGACTAGGGTTTCCTACGAGCAGTACTTC
CDR3: CATSRDLRTRVSYEQYF

J: TRBJ2-6
size: .
V: TRBV4-2
D: .
DNA: TGTGCCAGCAGCCCCCAAGGGTGGGGGGGCCGTAGGGCTGGGGCCAACGTCCTGACTTTC
CDR3: CASSPQGWGGRRAGANVLTF

J: TRBJ1-6
size: .
V: TRBV6-6
D: .
DNA: TGTGCCAGCAGTTACACGGCGGTCTTCCTATCGCCCCTCCACTTT
CDR3: CASSYTAVFLSPLHF

J: TRBJ2-2
size: .
V: TRBV5-6
D: .
DNA: TGTGCCAGCAGCCAGAGGTGGCGGCTGAACACCGGGGAGCTGTTTTTT
CDR3: CASSQRWRLNTGELFF

J: TRBJ2-7
size: few
V: TRBV11-1
D: .
DNA: TGTGCCAGCAGCTCTACAATGCAGCCCTACGAGCAGTACTTC
CDR3: CASSSTMQPYEQYF

J: TRBJ1-2
size: .
V: TRBV30
D: .
DNA: TGTGCCTGGAGACTGGAGGGAGGTGGCTATGGCTACACCTTC
CDR3: CAWRLEGGGYGYTF

J: TRBJ2-3
size: few
V: TRBV29-1
D: .
DNA: TGCAGCGTTGAGCCGCGCCAGAACACAGATACGCAGTATTTT
CDR3: CSVEPRQNTDTQYF

J: TRBJ2-7
size: few
V: TRBV7-8
D: .
DNA: TGTGCCAGCAGCCCCGGGGGCGATTGGTACGAGCAGTACTTC
CDR3: CASSPGGDWYEQYF

J: TRBJ2-7
size: many
V: TRBV3-1
D: .
DNA: TGTGCCAGCAGCCAAGTCGGGAGCTACGAGCAGTACTTC
CDR3: CASSQVGSYEQYF

J: TRBJ2-5
size: few
V: TRBV20-1
D: TRBD2
DNA: TGCAGTGAGCTAGCGGGAGGCCAAGAGACCCAGTACTTC
CDR3: CSELAGGQETQYF

J: TRBJ1-6
size: few
V: TRBV20-1
D: .
DNA: TGCAGTGCTAGAGCCATCGATCGTGGACGTTCACCCCTCCACTTT
CDR3: CSARAIDRGRSPLHF

J: TRBJ1-2
size: .
V: TRBV29-1
D: .
DNA: TGCAGCGTTGACAGCTATAACTATGGCTACACCTTC
CDR3: CSVDSYNYGYTF

J: TRBJ2-4
size: .
V: TRBV27
D: .
DNA: TGTGCCAGCAGTTATACAGGGTTAACCAAAAACATTCAGTACTTC
CDR3: CASSYTGLTKNIQYF

J: TRBJ2-7
size: few
V: TRBV12-3/TRBV12-4
D: .
DNA: TGTGCCAGCAGCCCGGTCGGCTACGAGCAGTACTTC
CDR3: CASSPVGYEQYF

J: TRBJ2-5
size: few
V: TRBV6-2/TRBV6-3
D: .
DNA: TGTGCCAGTAGTTCCCAGCACCAAGAGACCCAGTACTTC
CDR3: CASSSQHQETQYF

J: TRBJ2-7
size: .
V: TRBV3-1
D: .
DNA: TGTGCCAGCAGCATAGAGGGGGTCTACGAGCAGTACTTC
CDR3: CASSIEGVYEQYF

J: TRBJ2-5
size: .
V: TRBV7-2
D: .
DNA: TGTGCCAGCAGCTCCACAGGGTACCGAGAGACCCAGTACTTC
CDR3: CASSSTGYRETQYF

J: TRBJ2-7
size: .
V: TRBV24-1
D: .
DNA: TGTGCCACCAACCGGACCGAGTCGGTGGAGTACGAGCAGTACTTC
CDR3: CATNRTESVEYEQYF

J: TRBJ1-1
size: .
V: TRBV4-2
D: .
DNA: TGTGCCAGCAGCCATGGAAACACTGAAGCTTTCTTT
CDR3: CASSHGNTEAFF

J: TRBJ2-1
size: once
V: TRBV7-2
D: .
DNA: TGTGCCAGCAGCTTAGGCGGCCGTAATCCCGCCTACAATGAGCAGTTCTTC
CDR3: CASSLGGRNPAYNEQFF

J: TRBJ2-1
size: .
V: TRBV10-3
D: .
DNA: TGTGCCATCAGGGCAGGGGACTACAATGAGCAGTTCTTC
CDR3: CAIRAGDYNEQFF

J: TRBJ2-3
size: .
V: TRBV7-9
D: TRBD2
DNA: TGTGCCAGCAGCTTAGACGTAAAGACTAGCGGGGCGCGAGATACGCAGTATTTT
CDR3: CASSLDVKTSGARDTQYF

J: TRBJ2-7
size: few
V: TRBV10-1
D: .
DNA: TGCGCCAGCAGTGTGGACGGATACGAGCAGTACTTC
CDR3: CASSVDGYEQYF

J: TRBJ2-1
size: .
V: TRBV6-1
D: TRBD2
DNA: TGTGCCAGCAGTACGACTAGCGGGGGGACTAAAACTTACAATGAGCAGTTCTTC
CDR3: CASSTTSGGTKTYNEQFF

J: TRBJ2-3
size: .
V: TRBV7-3
D: TRBD2
DNA: TGTGCCAGCAGCCCTACCGGTCTAGCGGGAGGCACAGATACGCAGTATTTT
CDR3: CASSPTGLAGGTDTQYF

J: TRBJ2-3
size: .
V: TRBV28
D: .
DNA: TGTGCCAGCAGTTTCGCGGAACAGAAAGCAGATACGCAGTATTTT
CDR3: CASSFAEQKADTQYF

J: TRBJ2-7
size: once
V: TRBV20-1
D: .
DNA: TGCAGTGCTAAAAAAGACGGGGGCTCCTACGAGCAGTACTTC
CDR3: CSAKKDGGSYEQYF

J: TRBJ2-5
size: .
V: TRBV28
D: .
DNA: TGTGCCAGCAGTCCCCCGGACTTGAAGACCCAGTACTTC
CDR3: CASSPPDLKTQYF

J: TRBJ2-1
size: .
V: TRBV10-2
D: TRBD2
DNA: TGCGCCAGCGGGACTAGCTGTGAGCAGTTCTTC
CDR3: CASGTSCEQFF

J: TRBJ2-5
size: few
V: TRBV6-5
D: TRBD1
DNA: TGTGTCGCGCCATACTGGGACAGGCTACAAGAGACCCAGTACTTC
CDR3: CVAPYWDRLQETQYF

J: TRBJ1-6
size: .
V: TRBV7-2
D: .
DNA: TGTGCCAGCAGCTTAGAAATTCACCCCCTCCACTTT
CDR3: CASSLEIHPLHF

J: TRBJ2-3
size: few
V: TRBV25-1
D: TRBD2
DNA: TGTGCCAGCAGTACGACTAGCGGGGGGGTAACAGATACGCAGTATTTT
CDR3: CASSTTSGGVTDTQYF

J: TRBJ2-7
size: .
V: TRBV25-1
D: .
DNA: TGTGCCAGCAGACCCGGAGGGACGCACTACGAGCAGTACTTC
CDR3: CASRPGGTHYEQYF

J: TRBJ2-5
size: .
V: TRBV11-2
D: .
DNA: TGTGCCAGCAGCAACTCCGGGACCCAAGAGACCCAGTACTTC
CDR3: CASSNSGTQETQYF

J: TRBJ2-3
size: .
V: TRBV29-1
D: TRBD1
DNA: TGCAGCGTTAGGGACAGGGTGCCAGATACGCAGTATTTT
CDR3: CSVRDRVPDTQYF

J: TRBJ2-5
size: few
V: TRBV6-6
D: .
DNA: TGTGCCACCTGGGGCAGTCCCCTTCAAGAGACCCAGTACTTC
CDR3: CATWGSPLQETQYF

J: TRBJ2-5
size: .
V: TRBV20-1
D: .
DNA: TGCAGTGCTAGACCCCTCTCCGGGAAGACCCAGTACTTC
CDR3: CSARPLSGKTQYF

J: TRBJ2-6
size: .
V: TRBV7-2
D: .
DNA: TGTGCCAGCAGCCAACAGGGAGTAAGATCTGGGGCCAACGTCCTGACTTTC
CDR3: CASSQQGVRSGANVLTF

J: TRBJ2-5
size: .
V: TRBV11-2
D: .
DNA: TGTGCCAGCAGTAGTGCTGGCGGGGTCCAAGAGGCCCAGTACTTC
CDR3: CASSSAGGVQEAQYF

J: TRBJ2-6
size: many
V: TRBV7-9
D: TRBD1
DNA: TGTGCCAGCAGACAGGGGACCGGGGCCAACGTCCTGACTTTC
CDR3: CASRQGTGANVLTF

J: TRBJ1-3
size: .
V: TRBV6-1
D: .
DNA: TGTGCCAGCAGTTTGGGGGGAAACACCATATATTTT
CDR3: CASSLGGNTIYF

J: TRBJ2-3
size: .
V: TRBV21-1
D: .
DNA: TGTGCCAGCAGCAAAGGAAACGTACGCACAGATACGCAGTATTTT
CDR3: CASSKGNVRTDTQYF

J: TRBJ1-2
size: .
V: TRBV7-2
D: .
DNA: TGTGCCAGCAGGGCAACCCCCTATGGCTACACCTTC
CDR3: CASRATPYGYTF

J: TRBJ2-7
size: .
V: TRBV6-5
D: .
DNA: TGTGCCAGCAGTTACTCGATAGGGGGTAGGAACGAGCAGTACTTC
CDR3: CASSYSIGGRNEQYF

J: TRBJ1-1
size: .
V: TRBV5-6
D: .
DNA: TGTGCCAGCAGCAGGACCGCCGGAGAAGCTTTCTTT
CDR3: CASSRTAGEAFF

J: TRBJ2-5
size: few
V: TRBV29-1
D: .
DNA: TGCAGCGGAGGGGTTCCGTCGCGAGAGACCCAGTACTTC
CDR3: CSGGVPSRETQYF

J: TRBJ2-5
size: .
V: TRBV20-1
D: TRBD2
DNA: TGCAGTGCTAGAGATGGGACTAGGGTAGGGGAGACCCAGTACTTC
CDR3: CSARDGTRVGETQYF

J: TRBJ1-2
size: few
V: TRBV29-1
D: .
DNA: TGCAGCGTTGAAGAGCATACAGGGAAAGGCTACACCTTC
CDR3: CSVEEHTGKGYTF

J: TRBJ2-7
size: .
V: TRBV29-1
D: .
DNA: TGCAGCGTTGTCAGGGCTATCGGAAACGAGCAGTACTTC
CDR3: CSVVRAIGNEQYF